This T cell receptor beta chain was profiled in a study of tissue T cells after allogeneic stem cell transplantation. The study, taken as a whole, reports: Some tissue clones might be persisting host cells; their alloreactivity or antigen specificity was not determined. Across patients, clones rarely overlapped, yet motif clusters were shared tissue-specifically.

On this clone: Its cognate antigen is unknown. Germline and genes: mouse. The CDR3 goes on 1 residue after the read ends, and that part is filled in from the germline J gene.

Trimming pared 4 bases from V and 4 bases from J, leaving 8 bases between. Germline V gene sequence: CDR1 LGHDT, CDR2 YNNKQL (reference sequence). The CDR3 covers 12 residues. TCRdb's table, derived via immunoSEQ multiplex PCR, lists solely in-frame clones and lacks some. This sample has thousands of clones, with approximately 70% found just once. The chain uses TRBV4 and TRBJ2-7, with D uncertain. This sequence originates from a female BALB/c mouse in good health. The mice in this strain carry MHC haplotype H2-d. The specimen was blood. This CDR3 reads CASSFDGYEQYF. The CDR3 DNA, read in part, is TGTGCCAGCAGCTTTGACGGATATGAACAGTAC.